The 27 T cell receptor beta chains given below trace back to one sample, sequenced in a study of long-term antiretroviral therapy in people with HIV (dated by TCRdb to 2022 to 2024). The immunoSEQ hsTCRB v3.0 assay was used at survey level resolution to sequence the TRB variable region. TCRdb obtained this table from immuneACCESS and retained in-frame rearrangements with V and J assigned. These tables miss some clones; where compared with another copy, unresolved V genes account for less than half of the shortfall, and the remainder is unexplained. The table for this sample lists approximately 26,000 clones; around nine tenths of them were counted only once. Just over 3.5% of the sample comes from the top ten. The sample in question was unsorted PBMCs, obtained 1.8 years after starting antiretroviral therapy. These TCRs come from a woman in her late teens or twenties with HIV.

The chain has TRBV28 and TRBJ1-5; D uncertain. The CDR3 totals 16 residues. The V gene's germline CDR1 is MDHEN and CDR2 SYDVKM. V lost 2 bases to trimming and J lost 0 bases, with 11 bases between them. CDR3 sequence: CASSLRDSGSNQPQHF. The CDR3 DNA follows: TGTGCCAGCAGTTTAAGGGATTCCGGTAGCAATCAGCCCCAGCATTTT.

This chain connects TRBV28 to TRBJ1-5, with TRBD1 as a possible D gene (5 bases). The CDR3 length is 15 residues. V was shortened by 6 bases and J by 3 bases, with 15 bases between the two germline ends. CDR1 MDHEN and CDR2 SYDVKM come from the germline V gene. DNA of the CDR3: TGTGCCAGCAGCCCGGGTAGGGGTCCCAATCAGCCCCAGCATTTT. Protein product: CASSPGRGPNQPQHF.

This chain connects TRBV4-3 to TRBJ2-1, with 11 positions matching TRBD2. Germline loops: CDR1 LGHNA, CDR2 YSLEER. The CDR3 extends over 17 amino acids. V lost 1 base to trimming and J lost 5 bases; unmatched junction nucleotides: 7. CDR3 amino acids: CASSQVSGGGFNNEQFF. The DNA of the CDR3 is TGCGCCAGCAGCCAAGTTAGCGGGGGGGGATTTAACAATGAGCAGTTCTTC.

This chain uses TRBV7-2 with TRBJ1-5, with no clear D. With 1 base removed from V and 4 bases from J, the gap between germline ends came to 11 bases. The CDR3 consists of 15 residues. Germline V gene sequence: CDR1 SGHTA, CDR2 FQGNSA. Written as DNA, the CDR3 is TGTGCCAGCAGCTTAGTAGGCGGGGAAAATCAGCCCCAGCATTTT. Its translation is CASSLVGGENQPQHF.

The J gene is TRBJ1-1, the V gene TRBV15, with a possible D match to TRBD1 (5 bases). Germline loops: CDR1 LNHNV, CDR2 YYDKDF (reference sequence). The V end lost 2 bases, the J end lost 1 base, and 8 bases lay between the germline ends. CDR3 length: 14 residues. The CDR3 is CATSRPGGNTEAFF. CDR3 DNA: TGTGCCACCAGCAGACCCGGGGGGAACACTGAAGCTTTCTTT.

This clone was seen a single time. The genes are TRBV10-2 and TRBJ2-1; no firm D call. The V gene's germline CDR1 is WSHSY and CDR2 SAAADI. There are 16 residues in the CDR3. Between the trimmed V and J ends, which lost 0 bases and 4 bases, there was a span of 13 bases. The CDR3 here is CASSESRLVRYNEQFF. The CDR3 DNA is TGCGCCAGCAGTGAGTCGAGGCTAGTTAGGTACAATGAGCAGTTCTTC.

This clone was counted a few times. The chain couples TRBV28 to TRBJ1-5, with D maybe TRBD1 (5 bases). The CDR3 totals 15 residues. CDR1 MDHEN and CDR2 SYDVKM come from the germline V gene. Trimming shortened V by 1 base and J by 2 bases, and 9 bases separated the two germline ends. CDR3 DNA sequence: TGTGCCAGCAGTTTATTTATCAGGGGCAATCAGCCCCAGCATTTT. Translated, it gives CASSLFIRGNQPQHF.

This clone was recorded a few times. This sequence joins TRBV9 and TRBJ2-7; 9 nucleotides line up with TRBD2. Germline V gene sequence: CDR1 SGDLS, CDR2 YYNGEE. The V segment lost 0 bases and the J segment 3 bases; nucleotides outside the gene matches: 7. CDR3 length: 16 amino acids. CDR3 region: CASSVGSSGDVYEQYF. CDR3 DNA: TGTGCCAGCAGCGTAGGGTCTAGCGGGGACGTCTACGAGCAGTACTTC. Looking up the rest from reference TRBV9 and TRBJ2-7 gives the full variable domain: DSGVTQTPKHLITATGQRVTLRCSPRSGDLSVYWYQQSLDQGLQFLIQYYNGEERAKGNILERFSAQQFPDLHSELNLSSLELGDSALYFCASSVGSSGDVYEQYFGPGTRLTVT.

The chain links TRBV19 to TRBJ1-5, with D uncertain. Germline V CDR1 and CDR2: LNHDA, SQIVND (reference sequence). This CDR3 spans 13 amino acids. The germline V and J ends were trimmed by 10 bases and 1 base, with 11 bases remaining between them. The CDR3, as DNA: TGTGCCACCTGGAGCCGAAGCAATCAGCCCCAGCATTTT. Its translation: CATWSRSNQPQHF.

The chain recombines TRBV11-2 with TRBJ2-5; 7 positions agree with TRBD2. V lost 4 bases and J lost 0; bases outside the gene matches: 5. The CDR3 runs 15 residues. Germline lookup yields CDR1 SGHAT and CDR2 FQNNGV. DNA for the CDR3: TGTGCCAGCAGCTGGGGACTACCTAACCAAGAGACCCAGTACTTC. It codes for CASSWGLPNQETQYF.

V usage is TRBV5-6 and J usage is TRBJ2-7, with D perhaps TRBD2 (6 bases). Trimming removed 4 bases from V and 5 bases from J, with 16 bases in between. This CDR3 is built from 14 residues. Germline V gene lookup returns CDR1 SGHDT and CDR2 YYEEEE. CDR3 in amino acids: CASSPGLGENEQYF. CDR3 nucleotide sequence: TGTGCCAGCAGCCCGGGACTGGGAGAGAACGAGCAGTACTTC. Together with reference TRBV5-6 and TRBJ2-7, the CDR3 gives the full variable domain: DAGVTQSPTHLIKTRGQQVTLRCSPKSGHDTVSWYQQALGQGPQFIFQYYEEEERQRGNFPDRFSGHQFPNYSSELNVNALLLGDSALYLCASSPGLGENEQYFGPGTRLTVT.

The gene calls are TRBV18 and TRBJ1-2; tentatively, D is TRBD1 (5 bases). The length of the CDR3 is 14 residues. The germline V gene has CDR1 KGHSH and CDR2 LQKENI. Between the trimmed V and J ends, which lost 0 bases and 12 bases, there was a span of 17 bases. Here the CDR3 reads CASSPPLTARANTF. The CDR3 DNA reads as TGTGCCAGCTCACCACCTCTTACGGCCAGGGCCAACACCTTC.

The chain couples TRBV9 to TRBJ2-3, with D perhaps matching TRBD1 or TRBD2 (5 bases each). The V and J ends lost 4 bases and 4 bases respectively, with 16 bases between them. Germline values: CDR1 SGDLS, CDR2 YYNGEE. CDR3 length: 15 residues. The chain's CDR3 is CASSPQGPPPDTQYF. The DNA of the CDR3 is TGTGCCAGCAGCCCCCAGGGACCGCCCCCAGATACGCAGTATTTT.

The rearrangement joins TRBV5-1 to TRBJ1-1; D ambiguous. This CDR3 contains 13 residues. The V gene's germline CDR1 is SGHRS and CDR2 YFSETQ. The V end lost 1 base, the J end lost 1 base, and 5 bases lay between the germline ends. CDR3 in DNA: TGCGCCAGCAGCTTGATAGAGAACACTGAAGCTTTCTTT. It translates to CASSLIENTEAFF.

The V call is TRBV19, the J call TRBJ2-5, with 10 bases fitting TRBD2. The V segment lost 5 bases and the J segment 5 bases; nucleotides outside the gene matches: 8. CDR3 length: 15 amino acids. Per germline, CDR1 LNHDA and CDR2 SQIVND (reference sequence). CDR3 region: CASSLSSGRGETQYF. The CDR3 nucleotides read TGTGCCAGTAGTCTCTCTAGCGGGAGAGGGGAGACCCAGTACTTC.

The V call is TRBV19, the J call TRBJ2-3; no clear D gene. In germline, CDR1 is LNHDA, CDR2 SQIVND (reference sequence). This CDR3 spans 16 amino acids. V was clipped by 1 base and J by 0 bases, with 11 bases between them. The CDR3 coding sequence is TGTGCCAGTAGTATAGTCGCATCCCTAAGCACAGATACGCAGTATTTT. It specifies CASSIVASLSTDTQYF.

The chain employs TRBV4-3 and TRBJ2-7; 8 nucleotides align to TRBD1. J was trimmed by 7 bases and V by 0 bases; bases with no gene match: 8. Per the germline V gene, CDR1 is LGHNA and CDR2 is YSLEER. The CDR3 has 15 residues. CDR3 residues: CASSQDPGQGREQYF. The CDR3 nucleotides read TGCGCCAGCAGCCAAGATCCCGGACAGGGCCGGGAGCAGTACTTC.

V usage is TRBV27 and J usage is TRBJ2-7, with 10 bases identical to TRBD2. The germline CDR1 and CDR2 sequences are MNHEY and SMNVEV (reference sequence). The V and J ends lost 2 bases and 1 base, in that order; junction bases with no gene match: 2. This CDR3 region has 15 residues. CDR3 in amino acids: CASSLKREGSYEQYF. Written as DNA, the CDR3 is TGTGCCAGCAGTTTAAAGCGGGAGGGTTCCTACGAGCAGTACTTC.

V is TRBV6-5 and J is TRBJ1-6; D is ambiguous. CDR1 is MNHEY and CDR2 is SVGAGI in the germline V gene. The ends were cut back, 2 bases at V and 7 bases at J, with 12 bases in the middle. The CDR3 sequence is 15 residues long. The CDR3 loop reads CASSYGGGYNSPLHF. The CDR3 DNA reads as TGTGCCAGCAGTTACGGTGGAGGTTACAATTCACCCCTCCACTTT.

V is TRBV7-2 and J is TRBJ2-3; 9 bases fit TRBD1. The CDR3 has 16 residues. Germline CDR1 is SGHTA and CDR2 is FQGNSA. J was trimmed by 6 bases and V by 4 bases; bases with no gene match: 11. CDR3 loop: CASSYKGTGRRDTQYF. CDR3 sequence (DNA): TGTGCCAGCAGCTATAAGGGGACAGGGCGTAGGGATACGCAGTATTTT.

V gene TRBV5-6 combines with J gene TRBJ2-7, with TRBD1 matching over 9 bases. Germline assignment: CDR1 SGHDT and CDR2 YYEEEE. Losses at the gene ends were 0 bases for V and 6 bases for J; bases not matched to a gene: 7. The CDR3 has 15 residues. CDR3 loop: CASSLGTGVSSEQYF. The CDR3 coding sequence is TGTGCCAGCAGCTTGGGGACAGGGGTTAGTAGCGAGCAGTACTTC.

Notes on this clone: At one boundary the junction diverges from the germline segment, which might be a read error. The CDR3 DNA follows: TGCGCCAGCAGCTTGGTTGGGTTCCCGACTGCATTC. Its translation is CASSLVGFPTAF. The V call is TRBV5-1, the J call TRBJ2-7; D not resolved. CDR3 length: 12 amino acids. Germline V gives CDR1 SGHRS, CDR2 YFSETQ.

This chain connects TRBV7-8 to TRBJ2-7, with 8 bases matching TRBD2. The trim removed 4 bases at V and 0 bases at J, leaving 5 bases unmatched. Per germline, CDR1 SGHVS and CDR2 FQNEAQ. The CDR3 is 15 amino acids. The DNA of the CDR3 is TGTGCCAGCAGCTCGGGGGGGGCTCCCTCCTACGAGCAGTACTTC. Amino acids: CASSSGGAPSYEQYF.

The chain recombines TRBV11-1 with TRBJ1-1; unclear D gene. The length of the CDR3 is 15 residues. The V and J ends lost 2 bases and 8 bases respectively, with 18 bases between them. Germline V gene lookup returns CDR1 SGHAT and CDR2 FQDESV (reference sequence). The CDR3 coding sequence is TGTGCCAGCAGCTTAATCCCGGGTTCCGGACCGGAAGCTTTCTTT. Protein: CASSLIPGSGPEAFF.

The chain carries TRBV6-5 and TRBJ1-6; D remains unclear. CDR3 size: 13 residues. CDR1 is MNHEY, CDR2 SVGAGI, per germline. Trimming removed 5 bases from V and 8 bases from J, with 10 bases in between. CDR3 residues: CASSTSADSPLHF. In DNA form, the CDR3 reads TGTGCCAGCAGTACCTCCGCGGATTCACCCCTCCACTTT.

The chain recombines TRBV9 with TRBJ1-1; D perhaps matches TRBD1 (5 bases). The CDR3 length is 14 residues. Germline V gene lookup returns CDR1 SGDLS and CDR2 YYNGEE. Deletions cut 4 bases from V and 3 bases from J, with 13 bases between. DNA of the CDR3: TGTGCCAGCAGCCCGAGGCAGGGAGACACTGAAGCTTTCTTT. This sequence encodes CASSPRQGDTEAFF.

This chain links TRBV9 with TRBJ1-3, with a possible D match to TRBD1 (6 bases). Germline CDR1 SGDLS, CDR2 YYNGEE. The CDR3 is made up of 15 amino acids. Trimming shortened V by 2 bases and J by 3 bases, and 12 bases separated the two germline ends. CDR3 in amino acids: CASSVLQGGGNTIYF. The DNA of the CDR3 is TGTGCCAGCAGCGTTTTACAGGGAGGTGGAAACACCATATATTTT.